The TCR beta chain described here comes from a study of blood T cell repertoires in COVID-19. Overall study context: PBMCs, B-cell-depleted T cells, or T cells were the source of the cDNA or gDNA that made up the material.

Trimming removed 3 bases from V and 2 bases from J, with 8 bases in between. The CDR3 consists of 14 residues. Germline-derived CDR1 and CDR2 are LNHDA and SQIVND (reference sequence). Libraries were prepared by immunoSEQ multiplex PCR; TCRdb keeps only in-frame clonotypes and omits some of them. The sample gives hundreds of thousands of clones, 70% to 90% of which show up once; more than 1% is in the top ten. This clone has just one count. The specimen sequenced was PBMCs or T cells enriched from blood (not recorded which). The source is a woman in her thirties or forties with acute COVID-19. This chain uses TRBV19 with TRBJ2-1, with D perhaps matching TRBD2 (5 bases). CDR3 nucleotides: TGTGCCAGTAGTATCCGGGATGCCTACAATGAGCAGTTCTTC. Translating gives CASSIRDAYNEQFF. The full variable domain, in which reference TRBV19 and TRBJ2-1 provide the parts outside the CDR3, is DGGITQSPKYLFRKEGQNVTLSCEQNLNHDAMYWYRQDPGQGLRLIYYSQIVNDFQKGDIAEGYSVSREKKESFPLTVTSAQKNPTAFYLCASSIRDAYNEQFFGPGTRLTVL.